This paragraph reports one T cell receptor beta chain. The data belong to a study of T cell responses to AZD1222 COVID-19 vaccine. Germline-derived CDR1 and CDR2 are GTSNPN and SVGIG (reference sequence). Trimming pared 2 bases from V and 12 bases from J, leaving 17 bases between. The CDR3 runs to 14 residues. Sequenced by immunoSEQ multiplex PCR; TCRdb stores in-frame clones only, minus some. The sample has around 99,000 clones, 80% to 95% seen once. V usage is TRBV30 and J usage is TRBJ1-6; perhaps TRBD1 as D (6 bases). The TCR was taken from an adult who received the AZD1222 COVID-19 vaccine. The sequenced sample was peripheral blood, obtained 28 days after the second AZD1222 dose. DNA of the CDR3: TGTGCCTGGAGTAGCGGCTCAGGGGTTGGACCCCTCCACTTT. This gives the protein CAWSSGSGVGPLHF.